This TCR beta chain came from a study of blood T cell repertoires in COVID-19. Study background: Italy, Spain and the United States were the sources of the convalescent and acute COVID-19 samples. T cells, B-cell-depleted T cells, or PBMCs provided the cDNA or gDNA that served as material.

Per germline, CDR1 LNHNV and CDR2 YYDKDF (reference sequence). V shed 2 bases and J 10 bases; nucleotides not matched to a gene: 4. The CDR3 consists of 14 residues. Authors' analysis steps: Quantification of nucleated cells was approximated via reference gene primer amplification. Produced via immunoSEQ multiplex PCR; TCRdb's table is partial and in-frame only. V and J calls and clone size come straight from that table; D and trimming were deduced from the DNA. This table has 45,000 to 60,000 clones, approximately 90% appearing once. The chain uses TRBV15 and TRBJ2-1, with TRBD1 matching 11 bases. This clonotype originated in a man over 45 with acute or convalescent COVID-19. Sample: peripheral blood. The CDR3 loop reads CATSRPGQGVEQFF. The CDR3 DNA reads as TGTGCCACCAGCAGACCGGGACAGGGGGTCGAGCAGTTCTTC.